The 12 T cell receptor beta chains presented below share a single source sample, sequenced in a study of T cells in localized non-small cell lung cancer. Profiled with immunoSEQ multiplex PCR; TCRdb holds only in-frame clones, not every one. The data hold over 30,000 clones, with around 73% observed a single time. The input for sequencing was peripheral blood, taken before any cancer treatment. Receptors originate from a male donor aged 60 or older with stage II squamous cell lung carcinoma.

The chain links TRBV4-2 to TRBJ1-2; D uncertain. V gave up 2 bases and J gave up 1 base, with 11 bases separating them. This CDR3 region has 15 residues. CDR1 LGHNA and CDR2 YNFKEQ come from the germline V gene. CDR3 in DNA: TGTGCCAGCAGCCAAATGAACAGTTATAACTATGGCTACACCTTC. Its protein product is CASSQMNSYNYGYTF.

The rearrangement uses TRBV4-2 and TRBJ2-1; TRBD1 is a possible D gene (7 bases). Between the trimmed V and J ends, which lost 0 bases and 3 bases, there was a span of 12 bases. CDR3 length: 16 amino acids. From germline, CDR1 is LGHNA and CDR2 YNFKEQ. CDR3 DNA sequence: TGTGCCAGCAGCCAAGATGGGGGGACAGACTACAATGAGCAGTTCTTC. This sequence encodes CASSQDGGTDYNEQFF.

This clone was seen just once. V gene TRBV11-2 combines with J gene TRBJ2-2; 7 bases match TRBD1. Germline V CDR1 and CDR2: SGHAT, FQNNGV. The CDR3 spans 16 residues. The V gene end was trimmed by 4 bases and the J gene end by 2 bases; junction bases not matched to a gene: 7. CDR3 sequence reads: CASSSRTGDNTGELFF. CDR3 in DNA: TGTGCCAGCAGCTCCAGGACAGGAGATAACACCGGGGAGCTGTTTTTT.

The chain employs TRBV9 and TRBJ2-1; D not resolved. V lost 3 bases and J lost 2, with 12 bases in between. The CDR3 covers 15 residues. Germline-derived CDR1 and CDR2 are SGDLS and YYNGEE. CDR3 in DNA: TGTGCCAGCAGCGAGGTAGCCGCGCCCTACAATGAGCAGTTCTTC. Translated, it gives CASSEVAAPYNEQFF. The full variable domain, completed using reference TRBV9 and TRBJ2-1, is DSGVTQTPKHLITATGQRVTLRCSPRSGDLSVYWYQQSLDQGLQFLIQYYNGEERAKGNILERFSAQQFPDLHSELNLSSLELGDSALYFCASSEVAAPYNEQFFGPGTRLTVL.

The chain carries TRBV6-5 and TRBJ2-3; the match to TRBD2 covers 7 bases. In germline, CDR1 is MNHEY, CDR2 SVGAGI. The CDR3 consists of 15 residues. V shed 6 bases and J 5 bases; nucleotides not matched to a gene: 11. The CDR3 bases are TGTGCCAGCAGCTACGGGGGGACTATAAGAGATACGCAGTATTTT. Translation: CASSYGGTIRDTQYF.

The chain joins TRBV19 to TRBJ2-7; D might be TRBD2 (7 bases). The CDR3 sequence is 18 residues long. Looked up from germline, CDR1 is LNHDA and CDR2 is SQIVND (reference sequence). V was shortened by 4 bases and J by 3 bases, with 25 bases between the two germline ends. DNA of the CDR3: TGTGCCAGTAGTAGGGGAGGGGGGCAGCGATTTAAGAGCTACGAGCAGTACTTC. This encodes CASSRGGGQRFKSYEQYF.

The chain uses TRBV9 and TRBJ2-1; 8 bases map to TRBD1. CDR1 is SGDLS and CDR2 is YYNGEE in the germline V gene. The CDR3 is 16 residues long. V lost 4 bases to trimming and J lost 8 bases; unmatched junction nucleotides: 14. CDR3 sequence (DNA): TGTGCCAGCAGCCCCACGGGAACAGGGGGTAGAGATGAGCAGTTCTTC. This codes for CASSPTGTGGRDEQFF.

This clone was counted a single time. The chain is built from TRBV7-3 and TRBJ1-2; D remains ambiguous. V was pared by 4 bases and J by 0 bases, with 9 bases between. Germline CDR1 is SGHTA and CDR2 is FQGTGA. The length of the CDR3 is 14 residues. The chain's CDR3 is CASSSLEANYGYTF. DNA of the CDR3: TGTGCCAGCAGCTCGCTGGAGGCTAACTATGGCTACACCTTC.

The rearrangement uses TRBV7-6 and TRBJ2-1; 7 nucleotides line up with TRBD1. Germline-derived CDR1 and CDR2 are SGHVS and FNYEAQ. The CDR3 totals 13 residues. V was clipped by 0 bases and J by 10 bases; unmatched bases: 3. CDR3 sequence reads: CASSLAETGEQFF. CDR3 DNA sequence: TGTGCCAGCAGCTTAGCGGAGACAGGGGAGCAGTTCTTC.

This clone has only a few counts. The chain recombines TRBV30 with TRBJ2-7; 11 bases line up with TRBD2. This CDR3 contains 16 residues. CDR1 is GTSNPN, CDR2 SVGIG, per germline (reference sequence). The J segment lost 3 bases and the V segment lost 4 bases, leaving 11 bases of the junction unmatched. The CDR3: CAWTIKGTSGVYEQYF. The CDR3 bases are TGTGCCTGGACCATCAAGGGGACTAGCGGAGTCTACGAGCAGTACTTC.

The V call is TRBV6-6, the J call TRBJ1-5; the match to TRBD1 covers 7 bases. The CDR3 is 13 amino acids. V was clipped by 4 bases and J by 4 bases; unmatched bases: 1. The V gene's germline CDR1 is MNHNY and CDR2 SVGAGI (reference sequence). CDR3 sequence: CASSWDRNQPQHF. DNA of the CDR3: TGTGCCAGCAGTTGGGACAGAAATCAGCCCCAGCATTTT.

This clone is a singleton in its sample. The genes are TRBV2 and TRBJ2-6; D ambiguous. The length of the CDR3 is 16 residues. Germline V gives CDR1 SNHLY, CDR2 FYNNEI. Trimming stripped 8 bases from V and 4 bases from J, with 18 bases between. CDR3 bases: TGTGCCAGCGTAGGGCTGACCTCCTCGGGGGCCAACGTCCTGACTTTC. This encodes CASVGLTSSGANVLTF.